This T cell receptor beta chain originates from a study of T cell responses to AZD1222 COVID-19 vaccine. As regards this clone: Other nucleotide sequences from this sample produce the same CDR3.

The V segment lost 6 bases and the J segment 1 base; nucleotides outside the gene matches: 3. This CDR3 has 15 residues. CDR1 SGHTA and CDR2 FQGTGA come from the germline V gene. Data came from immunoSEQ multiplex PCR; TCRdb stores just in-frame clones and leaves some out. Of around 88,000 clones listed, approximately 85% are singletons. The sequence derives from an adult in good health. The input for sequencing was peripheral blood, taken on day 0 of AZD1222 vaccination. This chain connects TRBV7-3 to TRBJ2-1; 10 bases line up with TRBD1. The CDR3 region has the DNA TGTGCCAGCAGTCGGGACAGGGGTTCCTACAATGAGCAGTTCTTC. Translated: CASSRDRGSYNEQFF.